This T cell receptor beta chain was sequenced in a study of blood T cell dynamics during melanoma immunotherapy. Trimming pared 0 bases from V and 0 bases from J, leaving 10 bases between. The CDR3 loop spans 15 amino acids. CDR1 is SGDLS, CDR2 YYNGEE, per germline. Some clones are missing from TCRdb's copy, which holds only in-frame ones; the method was immunoSEQ multiplex PCR. Of 6,500 to 10,000 clones in the sample, more than 80% were seen once. Time point here: week 3, after first cycle of checkpoint inhibitor. The sample consisted of blood, taken from a patient treated with checkpoint blockade. The TCR was taken from a human donor with melanoma. The chain employs TRBV9 and TRBJ2-7; the D gene is possibly TRBD1 (5 bases). CDR3 loop: CASSVGRVSSYEQYF. The CDR3 nucleotides read TGTGCCAGCAGCGTAGGCAGGGTAAGCTCCTACGAGCAGTACTTC.